This TCR beta chain stems from a study of T cells in Graves' hyperthyroidism and ophthalmopathy. From RNA transcripts, TCR beta CDR3 regions were amplified. The TCR CDR3 first-round RT-PCR relied on the HTBI primer set. Using its own MiXCR run on the multiplex PCR reads, TCRdb lists one record per CDR3 protein. The sample comprises 350,000 or so distinct CDR3 sequences, approximately 18% of which are singletons, and 30% to 40% rests with the top ten. This clonotype was observed many times. V trimming: 10 bases; J trimming: 5 bases; junction bases outside the gene matches: 10. The CDR3 sequence is 14 residues long. Orbital computed tomography and thyroid ultrasound, together with serum TRAb and thyroxine and clinical symptoms, were used for diagnoses. The blood was taken when hyperthyroidism was first diagnosed, before any ophthalmopathy symptoms showed up. Isolation of PBMCs was performed on about 9.9 ml fresh peripheral blood.

The chain uses TRBV12-3 or TRBV12-4 and TRBJ2-5; 10 positions match TRBD2. The receptor was derived from a woman under 40 with Graves' hyperthyroidism that later progressed to Graves' ophthalmopathy. The sequencing sample was made of blood. The CDR3 coding sequence is TGTGCCACCCTTAGCGGGGGGCGAGGGGAGACCCAGTACTTC. It yields the protein CATLSGGRGETQYF.